This entry is about one T cell receptor (beta chain). This entry belongs to a study of blood T cell repertoires in COVID-19. Study details: From T cells, B-cell-depleted T cells, or PBMCs came the material, which was cDNA or gDNA.

V was cut by 3 bases and J by 2 bases, with 15 bases left in between. Germline CDR1 SGHNT, CDR2 YYREEE (reference sequence). This CDR3 has 15 amino acids. Per the study methods: Estimation of nucleated cell counts was performed using reference gene primer amplification. The table came from immunoSEQ multiplex PCR; TCRdb's copy has only in-frame clones and leaves some out. The DNA was the basis for D and trimming; V, J and clone size are from that table. Altogether 250,000 to 350,000 clones are present, around nine tenths being singletons, with the ten largest covering 2% to 3%. Sequenced: PBMCs or T cells enriched from blood (not recorded which). This clonotype was obtained from a man aged 55 to 70 who had recovered from COVID-19. V and J are TRBV5-4 and TRBJ2-7; possibly TRBD1 for D (5 bases). CDR3 DNA: TGTGCCAGCAGCTCCCGACAGAAAAATCCCTACGAGCAGTACTTC. Residues: CASSSRQKNPYEQYF.